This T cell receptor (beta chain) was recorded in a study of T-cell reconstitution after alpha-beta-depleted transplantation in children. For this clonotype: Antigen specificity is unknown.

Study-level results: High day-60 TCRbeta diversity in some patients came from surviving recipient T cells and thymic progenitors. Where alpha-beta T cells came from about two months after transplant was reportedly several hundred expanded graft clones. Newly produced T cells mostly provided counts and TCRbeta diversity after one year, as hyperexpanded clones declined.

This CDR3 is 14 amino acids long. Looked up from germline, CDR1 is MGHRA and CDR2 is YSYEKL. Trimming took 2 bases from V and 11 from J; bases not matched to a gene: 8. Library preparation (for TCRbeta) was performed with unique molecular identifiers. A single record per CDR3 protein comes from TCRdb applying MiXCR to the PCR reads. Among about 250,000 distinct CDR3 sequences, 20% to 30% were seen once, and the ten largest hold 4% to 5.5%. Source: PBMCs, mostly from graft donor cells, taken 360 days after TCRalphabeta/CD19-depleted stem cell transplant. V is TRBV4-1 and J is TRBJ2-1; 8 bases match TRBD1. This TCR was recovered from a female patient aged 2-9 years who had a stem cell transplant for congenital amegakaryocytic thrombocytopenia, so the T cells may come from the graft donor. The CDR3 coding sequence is TGCGCCAGCAGCCAAAGTGGACAGGGCCAGAAGCAGTTCTTC. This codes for CASSQSGQGQKQFF.